The present TCR beta chain was sequenced within a study of Ad26.COV2.S vaccination and SARS-CoV-2 variants. For the study at large: Donor joined the COV1001 Ad26.COV2.S trial arm. The authors gave Ad26.COV2.S intramuscularly, either once or twice 56 days apart.

Study outcomes and limitations: Substantial breadth was reportedly displayed by spike-specific CD8+ and CD4+ T cell responses after vaccination.

V shed 6 bases, J shed 4 bases, and the junction held 3 bases outside the gene matches. The CDR3 runs to 15 residues. Germline CDR1 LNHDA, CDR2 SQIVND (reference sequence). The treatment denotes: 19 received Ad26.COV2.S at low or high dose, single or two shots; about 5 received placebo; per-sample allocation not given. Collection of the samples took place on day 63 after the first injection of vaccine or placebo. Data came from immunoSEQ multiplex PCR; TCRdb stores just in-frame clones and leaves some out. Of about 390,000 clones in the sample, about 85% were seen once. In regard to this clone: The antigen remains undetermined.

This sequence joins TRBV19 and TRBJ2-3; 14 bases align to TRBD2. Sequences were derived from peripheral blood, sampled in a trial of Ad26.COV2.S vaccine versus placebo. This TCR was sampled from a person between 18 and 65 years old who received the Ad26.COV2.S COVID-19 vaccine or a placebo. The CDR3 DNA reads as TGTGCCAGTAGGACTAGCGGGGGGGCCCCAGATACGCAGTATTTT. Protein product: CASRTSGGAPDTQYF.